Following are 22 T cell receptor beta chains from one sample sequenced in a study of blood T cell repertoires in COVID-19. Here immunoSEQ multiplex PCR was the method, and the copy in TCRdb shows in-frame clones only, minus some. Among some 200,000 clones listed, around 84% were seen once. Input material: peripheral blood. The source of these receptors is a man aged 30 to 45 with active or convalescent COVID-19.

This chain links TRBV3-1 (or the pseudogene TRBV3-2) with TRBJ1-1; D gene unclear. The CDR3 consists of 17 residues. Germline V lookup: CDR1 LGHDT, CDR2 YNNKEL (reference sequence). V dropped 0 bases and J dropped 2 bases, with 16 bases sitting between them. This CDR3 is CASSQEKRTERNTEAFF. The CDR3 bases are TGTGCCAGCAGCCAAGAGAAGCGGACGGAAAGAAACACTGAAGCTTTCTTT.

The J gene is TRBJ2-7, the V gene TRBV12-3 or TRBV12-4; TRBD1 aligns across 7 bases. This CDR3 contains 13 residues. V shed 6 bases, J shed 2 bases, and the junction held 4 bases outside the gene matches. CDR3 in DNA: TGTGCCAGCAGCTCGACAGGGACCTACGAGCAGTACGTC. Residues: CASSSTGTYEQYV.

This clone was seen a handful of times. This chain links TRBV3-1 (or the pseudogene TRBV3-2) with TRBJ1-2; D ambiguous. The germline V and J ends were trimmed by 3 bases and 8 bases, with 10 bases remaining between them. In germline, CDR1 is LGHDT, CDR2 YNNKEL (reference sequence). The CDR3 extends over 12 amino acids. The CDR3 region has the DNA TGTGCCAGCAGCCAGACTAGATCCGGCTACACCTTC. Translation: CASSQTRSGYTF.

This chain connects TRBV19 to TRBJ1-6; D remains ambiguous. Germline V gene lookup returns CDR1 LNHDA and CDR2 SQIVND (reference sequence). Trimming pared 10 bases from V and 0 bases from J, leaving 13 bases between. CDR3 length: 15 amino acids. CDR3 sequence reads: CATTDRSSYNSPLHF. As DNA, the CDR3 is TGTGCCACTACTGACCGGAGCTCCTATAATTCACCCCTCCACTTT. Combining the CDR3 with reference TRBV19 and TRBJ1-6 gives the whole variable domain DGGITQSPKYLFRKEGQNVTLSCEQNLNHDAMYWYRQDPGQGLRLIYYSQIVNDFQKGDIAEGYSVSREKKESFPLTVTSAQKNPTAFYLCATTDRSSYNSPLHFGNGTRLTVT.

J is TRBJ1-2 and V is TRBV7-9; D might be TRBD1 (6 bases). In germline, CDR1 is SEHNR, CDR2 FQNEAQ (reference sequence). CDR3 length: 13 amino acids. Between the trimmed V and J ends, which lost 8 bases and 3 bases, there was a span of 13 bases. The CDR3 sequence is CASGTSVDYGYTF. As DNA, the CDR3 is TGTGCCAGCGGGACATCGGTGGACTATGGCTACACCTTC.

The chain has TRBV6-4 and TRBJ2-1; TRBD1 aligns across 7 bases. J gave up 2 bases and V 6 bases, and 13 bases lay outside the gene matches. CDR1 is MRHNA, CDR2 SNTAGT, per germline. CDR3 length: 17 amino acids. The CDR3 region is CASSLYYGTGAYNEQFF. The CDR3 region has the DNA TGTGCCAGCAGCCTATACTATGGTACAGGGGCCTACAATGAGCAGTTCTTC.

The V and J genes are TRBV6-5 and TRBJ1-1; 9 bases fit TRBD1. CDR3 size: 15 residues. Germline values: CDR1 MNHEY, CDR2 SVGAGI. The J segment lost 4 bases and the V segment lost 6 bases, leaving 9 bases of the junction unmatched. CDR3 region: CASRTYRGQFTEAFF. The CDR3 bases are TGTGCCAGCAGGACCTACAGGGGGCAATTCACTGAAGCTTTCTTT.

This CDR3 is CASSNRGEKLFF. The CDR3 nucleotides are TGTGCCAGCAGTAACAGGGGGGAAAAACTGTTTTTT. The rearrangement links TRBV6-5 to TRBJ1-4; 8 positions agree with TRBD1. Germline CDR1 is MNHEY and CDR2 is SVGAGI. The CDR3 is 12 amino acids. V trimming: 5 bases; J trimming: 8 bases; junction bases outside the gene matches: 1.

This clone rates as medium-sized. The chain recombines TRBV3-1 (or the pseudogene TRBV3-2) with TRBJ2-3; D is possibly TRBD2 (6 bases). The length of the CDR3 is 17 residues. Germline V CDR1 and CDR2: LGHDT, YNNKEL (reference sequence). The germline V and J ends were trimmed by 3 bases and 0 bases, with 16 bases remaining between them. The chain's CDR3 is CASSHGRRDLSTDTQYF. CDR3 nucleotide sequence: TGTGCCAGCAGCCACGGAAGGCGGGATCTTAGCACAGATACGCAGTATTTT.

V gene TRBV6-2 or TRBV6-3 combines with J gene TRBJ1-2; D possibly corresponds to TRBD1 (5 bases). The CDR3 has 11 residues. CDR1 and CDR2 from the germline V gene are MNHEY and SVGEGT. The germline V and J ends were trimmed by 2 bases and 13 bases, with 11 bases remaining between them. The CDR3 here is CASSYGPGATF. The CDR3 DNA reads as TGTGCCAGCAGTTACGGGCCTGGGGCCACCTTC.

This clone has just a few counts. CDR3 DNA sequence: TGTGCCAGCAGCTTAGGAAACACTCTACGAGGCGATACGCAGTATTTT. As protein: CASSLGNTLRGDTQYF. The rearrangement joins TRBV7-3 to TRBJ2-3; the D is unclear. Trimming removed 2 bases from V and 6 bases from J, with 18 bases in between. Germline V gene sequence: CDR1 SGHTA, CDR2 FQGTGA. The CDR3 contains 16 residues.

The genes are TRBV12-3 or TRBV12-4 and TRBJ2-1; 9 nucleotides line up with TRBD1. Unmatched junction bases numbered 3, after V lost 5 bases and J lost 7 bases. The CDR3 is made up of 13 amino acids. The CDR3 sequence is CASSDRGWNEQFF. The CDR3 DNA follows: TGTGCCAGCAGTGACAGGGGGTGGAATGAGCAGTTCTTC.

This clone was detected ten times or more. The V and J genes are TRBV7-8 and TRBJ1-2; D is possibly TRBD1 (6 bases). The length of the CDR3 is 18 residues. From germline, CDR1 is SGHVS and CDR2 FQNEAQ. V shed 0 bases and J shed 0 bases, with 17 bases lying between them. In DNA, the CDR3 is TGTGCCAGCAGCTTAGCTTTAGACAGGTTTACTTCTAACTATGGCTACACCTTC. The encoded protein is CASSLALDRFTSNYGYTF.

The chain employs TRBV6-5 and TRBJ1-4; D is uncertain. Germline assignment: CDR1 MNHEY and CDR2 SVGAGI. V gave up 5 bases and J gave up 8 bases, with 9 bases separating them. CDR3 size: 12 residues. CDR3 protein: CASSHRVEKLFF. CDR3 nucleotide sequence: TGTGCCAGCAGTCACCGGGTCGAAAAACTGTTTTTT.

The J gene is TRBJ2-2, the V gene TRBV18, with D perhaps matching TRBD1 (5 bases). Per germline, CDR1 KGHSH and CDR2 LQKENI. Deletions cut 0 bases from V and 9 bases from J, with 17 bases between. This CDR3 is built from 16 residues. CDR3 nucleotide sequence: TGTGCCAGCTCACCACCGGAACTCACCCCAGGGAGGGAGCTGTTTTTT. This translates into CASSPPELTPGRELFF.

The V and J genes are TRBV28 and TRBJ2-5, with D perhaps TRBD1 (5 bases). V was pared by 4 bases and J by 5 bases, with 17 bases between. The germline gives CDR1 MDHEN, CDR2 SYDVKM. This CDR3 has 15 residues. The CDR3: CASSSPGQGMETQYF. The CDR3 DNA sequence: TGTGCCAGCAGTTCACCAGGACAAGGGATGGAGACCCAGTACTTC.

This sequence joins TRBV2 and TRBJ2-3; D may be TRBD1 (5 bases). V was clipped by 5 bases and J by 2 bases, with 20 bases between them. CDR1 is SNHLY and CDR2 is FYNNEI in the germline V gene. This CDR3 comprises 17 residues. This CDR3 reads CASSFRLTGSFTDTQYF. Here the CDR3 DNA reads TGTGCCAGCAGTTTTCGTCTTACAGGTTCCTTCACAGATACGCAGTATTTT. The full variable domain, in which reference TRBV2 and TRBJ2-3 provide the parts outside the CDR3, is EPEVTQTPSHQVTQMGQEVILRCVPISNHLYFYWYRQILGQKVEFLVSFYNNEISEKSEIFDDQFSVERPDGSNFTLKIRSTKLEDSAMYFCASSFRLTGSFTDTQYFGPGTRLTVL.

The count of this clone is one. V gene TRBV6-6 combines with J gene TRBJ1-2; 7 bases agree with TRBD1. Germline V gene sequence: CDR1 MNHNY, CDR2 SVGAGI (reference sequence). CDR3 size: 15 residues. The trim removed 4 bases at V and 3 bases at J, leaving 8 bases unmatched. CDR3 loop: CASSSLPGTDYGYTF. The DNA for the CDR3 is TGTGCCAGCAGTTCCCTACCCGGGACAGACTATGGCTACACCTTC.

This clone appeared a single time. The chain has TRBV19 and TRBJ2-1, with 7 nucleotides matching TRBD2. Looked up from germline, CDR1 is LNHDA and CDR2 is SQIVND (reference sequence). The CDR3 extends over 13 amino acids. The ends lost 8 bases at V and 2 bases at J; junction bases unmatched: 3. CDR3 protein: CASRGGPYNEQFF. CDR3 nucleotide sequence: TGTGCCAGTCGCGGGGGACCCTACAATGAGCAGTTCTTC.

The chain combines TRBV7-8 with TRBJ2-7, with TRBD1 matching over 7 bases. The CDR3 extends over 14 amino acids. Germline CDR1 is SGHVS and CDR2 is FQNEAQ. J was trimmed by 3 bases and V by 3 bases; bases with no gene match: 5. In DNA form, the CDR3 reads TGTGCCAGCAGCTTCTCACAGGGGCGCTACGAGCAGTACGTC. Its protein product is CASSFSQGRYEQYV.

V gene TRBV10-1 combines with J gene TRBJ1-1; maybe TRBD1 (6 bases). Trimming removed 10 bases at V and 0 bases at J, with 12 bases between. The CDR3 consists of 13 residues. Germline loops: CDR1 WNHNN, CDR2 SYGVQD (reference sequence). The CDR3 bases are TGCGCCACAAGACAGGCCTTGAACACTGAAGCTTTCTTT. Protein sequence: CATRQALNTEAFF.

J is TRBJ2-3 and V is TRBV14; TRBD2 matches 8 bases. The CDR3 runs 16 residues. The ends lost 3 bases at V and 4 bases at J; junction bases unmatched: 9. Per the germline V gene, CDR1 is SGHDN and CDR2 is FVKESK. CDR3 residues: CASSHYSGIVADTQYF. As DNA, the CDR3 is TGTGCCAGCAGCCACTATAGCGGGATTGTGGCAGATACGCAGTATTTT.